These 27 T cell receptor beta chains originate from one sample sequenced in a study of CD8 T cells in Susac syndrome. Reverse transcription used 0.5 to 1 ug RNA and random hexamers. TCRdb passed the immunoSEQ multiplex PCR reads through MiXCR, listing each CDR3 protein once. The sample holds 230,000 or so distinct CDR3 sequences, 95% seen once. The source material was CD4+ T cells from PBMCs. All receptors derive from a human donor with multiple sclerosis.

CDR3 sequence: CSAVPGLAPETQYF. As DNA, the CDR3 is TGCAGTGCTGTGCCGGGACTCGCTCCGGAGACCCAGTACTTC. The chain has TRBV20-1 and TRBJ2-5, with D possibly being TRBD2 (6 bases). Germline lookup yields CDR1 DFQATT and CDR2 SNEGSKA (reference sequence). The CDR3 length is 14 residues. The V gene lost 5 bases and the J gene lost 5 bases, with 18 bases spanning the gap.

This clonotype was picked up one time. The CDR3 is CSARPGAGQGNNQPQHF. In DNA, the CDR3 is TGCAGTGCTAGACCCGGAGCGGGACAGGGAAACAATCAGCCCCAGCATTTT. The V and J genes are TRBV20-1 and TRBJ1-5, with 9 bases that match TRBD1. V shed 2 bases, J shed 3 bases, and the junction held 11 bases outside the gene matches. The germline V gene encodes CDR1 DFQATT and CDR2 SNEGSKA (reference sequence). The CDR3 is made up of 17 amino acids.

The rearrangement links TRBV2 to TRBJ1-1, with D unresolved. The V gene's germline CDR1 is SNHLY and CDR2 FYNNEI. Trimming stripped 8 bases from V and 3 bases from J, with 7 bases between. CDR3 length equals 11 residues. CDR3 in DNA: TGTGCCAGCTCTCTGTACACTGAAGCTTTCTTT. Translating gives CASSLYTEAFF.

The chain employs TRBV2 and TRBJ2-7; D possibly uses TRBD1 or TRBD2 (5 bases each). Per the germline V gene, CDR1 is SNHLY and CDR2 is FYNNEI. V was pared by 9 bases and J by 1 base, with 13 bases between. The CDR3 contains 13 residues. CDR3 sequence reads: CASRLGESYEQYF. The CDR3 nucleotides read TGTGCCAGTAGGTTGGGGGAATCCTACGAGCAGTACTTC. Together with reference TRBV2 and TRBJ2-7, the CDR3 gives the full variable domain: EPEVTQTPSHQVTQMGQEVILRCVPISNHLYFYWYRQILGQKVEFLVSFYNNEISEKSEIFDDQFSVERPDGSNFTLKIRSTKLEDSAMYFCASRLGESYEQYFGPGTRLTVT.

The rearrangement joins TRBV7-9 to TRBJ2-7, with D perhaps TRBD1 or TRBD2 (6 bases each). The CDR3 consists of 13 residues. Germline CDR1 and CDR2: SEHNR and FQNEAQ (reference sequence). Trimming took off 9 bases at V and 5 bases at J, with 17 bases between the two ends. CDR3 amino acids: CASRGLLTHEQYF. The CDR3 DNA is TGTGCCAGTCGGGGGCTCCTTACCCACGAGCAGTACTTC.

V usage is TRBV7-2 and J usage is TRBJ2-7; 9 bases agree with TRBD1. The CDR3 is 15 amino acids. The ends lost 5 bases at V and 3 bases at J; junction bases unmatched: 8. Germline assignment: CDR1 SGHTA and CDR2 FQGNSA. CDR3 sequence reads: CASSPTGTGFYEQYF. In nucleotides, the CDR3 is TGTGCCAGCAGCCCCACTGGGACAGGGTTCTACGAGCAGTACTTC.

The chain employs TRBV24-1 and TRBJ1-5; D not certain. This CDR3 contains 13 residues. V lost 8 bases to trimming and J lost 0 bases, with 7 bases between them. CDR1 and CDR2 (germline): KGHDR, SFDVKD. The CDR3 region is CATKGDSNQPQHF. The CDR3 coding sequence is TGTGCCACCAAAGGAGATAGCAATCAGCCCCAGCATTTT.

The rearrangement links TRBV19 to TRBJ2-7; D is perhaps TRBD2 (5 bases). The CDR3 has 14 amino acids. V was clipped by 0 bases and J by 1 base, with 7 bases between them. Germline lookup yields CDR1 LNHDA and CDR2 SQIVND (reference sequence). CDR3 residues: CASSIESGSYEQYF. Written as DNA, the CDR3 is TGTGCCAGTAGTATAGAGTCGGGGTCCTACGAGCAGTACTTC.

This chain uses TRBV20-1 with TRBJ1-1; 8 positions agree with TRBD1. CDR3 length equals 16 residues. The V gene's germline CDR1 is DFQATT and CDR2 SNEGSKA (reference sequence). With 3 bases clipped from V and 3 bases from J, the junction kept 12 bases outside the gene matches. The CDR3 DNA reads as TGCAGTGCTAGGGAGCCGGGACAGGAGTTTGACACTGAAGCTTTCTTT. It codes for CSAREPGQEFDTEAFF.

V is TRBV7-6 and J is TRBJ2-5; no reliable D call. The germline V and J ends were trimmed by 0 bases and 3 bases, with 8 bases remaining between them. There are 14 residues in the CDR3. Germline CDR1 SGHVS, CDR2 FNYEAQ. The DNA for the CDR3 is TGTGCCAGCAGCTTAGCGAATAGGGAAGAGACCCAGTACTTC. It is translated as CASSLANREETQYF. The whole variable domain, filled in from reference TRBV7-6 and TRBJ2-5, reads GAGVSQSPRYKVTKRGQDVALRCDPISGHVSLYWYRQALGQGPEFLTYFNYEAQQDKSGLPNDRFSAERPEGSISTLTIQRTEQRDSAMYRCASSLANREETQYFGPGTRLLVL.

The chain recombines TRBV29-1 with TRBJ2-6; D ambiguous. Germline CDR1 SQVTM, CDR2 ANQGSEA. The V end lost 3 bases, the J end lost 2 bases, and 5 bases lay between the germline ends. The CDR3 extends over 13 amino acids. Here the CDR3 DNA reads TGCAGCGTTGATCACGCTGGGGCCAACGTCCTGACTTTC. Translating it yields CSVDHAGANVLTF.

The chain recombines TRBV2 with TRBJ2-7, with D perhaps given as TRBD1 or TRBD2 (6 bases each). Per the germline V gene, CDR1 is SNHLY and CDR2 is FYNNEI. The CDR3 extends over 15 amino acids. Trimming stripped 1 base from V and 3 bases from J, with 13 bases between. CDR3 amino acids: CASSEEAGQRYEQYF. CDR3 coding DNA: TGTGCCAGCAGTGAAGAGGCGGGACAACGCTACGAGCAGTACTTC.

The rearrangement uses TRBV5-1 and TRBJ2-1; no firm D call. The CDR3 sequence is 15 residues long. Germline-derived CDR1 and CDR2 are SGHRS and YFSETQ. Trimming took off 5 bases at V and 4 bases at J, with 16 bases between the two ends. CDR3 sequence (DNA): TGCGCCAGCAGGTCCGCCTCCCTTAATTACAATGAGCAGTTCTTC. It translates to CASRSASLNYNEQFF.

V usage is TRBV12-3 or TRBV12-4 and J usage is TRBJ2-7; D gene ambiguous. With 7 bases removed from V and 6 bases from J, the gap between germline ends came to 13 bases. The CDR3 has 12 amino acids. Here the CDR3 reads CASTSAPIEQYF. The CDR3 DNA sequence: TGTGCCAGCACAAGTGCCCCTATCGAGCAGTACTTC.

J is TRBJ1-1 and V is TRBV3-1; TRBD1 agrees at 8 bases. Germline assignment: CDR1 LGHDT and CDR2 YNNKEL (reference sequence). CDR3 length equals 15 residues. V was clipped by 7 bases and J by 2 bases; unmatched bases: 9. CDR3 in amino acids: CASTFQGAKNTEAFF. The CDR3 DNA is TGTGCCAGCACCTTCCAGGGGGCGAAAAACACTGAAGCTTTCTTT.

This sequence joins TRBV12-3 or TRBV12-4 and TRBJ2-1, with 8 bases that match TRBD2. CDR3 length: 16 residues. Germline trimming cut 2 bases from V and 7 bases from J; bases unmatched to any gene: 10. CDR3 nucleotide sequence: TGTGCCAGCAGTTTACGAGGCGGGGGGTTAGGGAATGAGCAGTTCTTC. Translated, it gives CASSLRGGGLGNEQFF.

The chain carries TRBV5-6 and TRBJ1-4; tentatively, D is TRBD1 (6 bases). The CDR3 extends over 14 amino acids. Germline CDR1 is SGHDT and CDR2 is YYEEEE. The V end was cut by 3 bases, the J end by 8 bases, with 14 bases between. CDR3 residues: CASSSRQAGEKLFF. The CDR3, as DNA: TGTGCCAGCAGCTCAAGACAGGCAGGGGAAAAACTGTTTTTT.

The CDR3 region is CASRDRRGYGYTF. CDR3 DNA sequence: TGTGCCAGCAGGGACAGGCGAGGCTATGGCTACACCTTC. This chain links TRBV2 with TRBJ1-2, with 7 bases lining up with TRBD1. CDR3 length: 13 residues. The germline CDR1 and CDR2 sequences are SNHLY and FYNNEI. After removal of 6 bases from V and 4 bases from J, the junction contained 5 bases not matched to a gene.

V and J are TRBV20-1 and TRBJ1-5; D remains unclear. Per the germline V gene, CDR1 is DFQATT and CDR2 is SNEGSKA (reference sequence). The V end lost 0 bases, the J end lost 2 bases, and 8 bases lay between the germline ends. CDR3 length: 14 residues. CDR3 coding DNA: TGCAGTGCTAGAGATCAGTCAGGCAATCAGCCCCAGCATTTT. Protein sequence: CSARDQSGNQPQHF.

The V call is TRBV7-2, the J call TRBJ2-4, with D unresolved. Trimming took 1 base from V and 8 from J, leaving 15 bases between them. Germline assignment: CDR1 SGHTA and CDR2 FQGNSA. The length of the CDR3 is 15 residues. The CDR3 is CASSLDRLVGDIQYF. CDR3 in DNA: TGTGCCAGCAGCTTAGATCGTCTTGTTGGGGACATTCAGTACTTC.

V usage is TRBV20-1 and J usage is TRBJ2-7; 12 bases line up with TRBD2. In germline, CDR1 is DFQATT, CDR2 SNEGSKA (reference sequence). The CDR3 has 15 amino acids. Trimming removed 6 bases from V and 2 bases from J; junction bases left unmatched: 8. The DNA for the CDR3 is TGCAGTGCCCCCGGGGCTAGCGGGGGGGCCTACGAGCAGTACTTC. It codes for CSAPGASGGAYEQYF.

V gene TRBV15 combines with J gene TRBJ2-7; D is unclear. This CDR3 region has 12 residues. Germline loops: CDR1 LNHNV, CDR2 YYDKDF (reference sequence). Trimming pared 5 bases from V and 4 bases from J, leaving 9 bases between. The DNA for the CDR3 is TGTGCCACCAGCTTCGCAAAATACGAGCAGTACTTC. Translating it yields CATSFAKYEQYF.

This clonotype was seen only a few times. The V and J genes are TRBV7-9 and TRBJ2-3; no reliable D call. The length of the CDR3 is 13 residues. The V gene lost 5 bases and the J gene lost 4 bases, with 10 bases spanning the gap. The germline V gene encodes CDR1 SEHNR and CDR2 FQNEAQ (reference sequence). The CDR3 nucleotides read TGTGCCAGCAGCCCCCGCGGTCCAGATACGCAGTATTTT. This codes for CASSPRGPDTQYF.

The J gene is TRBJ1-2, the V gene TRBV6-5, with D uncertain. V was trimmed by 6 bases and J by 4 bases, leaving 15 bases between them. Germline V gene data show CDR1 as MNHEY and CDR2 as SVGAGI. The CDR3 is made up of 14 amino acids. The CDR3 DNA reads as TGTGCCAGCAGGAGCGGAGGGTCTACCTATGGCTACACCTTC. Encoded protein: CASRSGGSTYGYTF.

The gene calls are TRBV5-1 and TRBJ2-7; TRBD2 aligns across 7 bases. Losses at the gene ends were 5 bases for V and 5 bases for J; bases not matched to a gene: 1. Germline assignment: CDR1 SGHRS and CDR2 YFSETQ. The CDR3 consists of 11 residues. Here the CDR3 reads CASRAGDEQYF. DNA for the CDR3: TGCGCCAGCAGGGCGGGAGACGAGCAGTACTTC.

The rearrangement links TRBV3-1 to TRBJ2-1; 13 bases match TRBD2. Germline lookup yields CDR1 LGHDT and CDR2 YNNKEL (reference sequence). V shed 0 bases, J shed 8 bases, and the junction held 10 bases outside the gene matches. The CDR3 totals 18 residues. This CDR3 reads CASSQEPGLAGPGDEQFF. Written as DNA, the CDR3 is TGTGCCAGCAGCCAAGAGCCGGGACTAGCGGGGCCAGGGGATGAGCAGTTCTTC.

This chain links TRBV23-1 with TRBJ2-7; 8 bases align to TRBD2. TRBV23-1 is an ORF, with its function uncertain. This CDR3 comprises 15 residues. The ends lost 3 bases at V and 4 bases at J; junction bases unmatched: 8. The CDR3 nucleotides are TGCGCCAGCAGTCACCCGTGCGGGAGGAGTTACGAGCAGTACTTC. Translating it yields CASSHPCGRSYEQYF.